This T cell receptor beta chain appears in the sequencing data of a study of response to subunit inactivated influenza vaccine. Regarding the study as a whole: Authors suggested seasonal influenza vaccinations each recruit few new T cells.

TCRdb independently ran MiXCR on the RT-PCR reads; one entry per CDR3 protein. Of around 490,000 distinct CDR3 sequences in the sample, about 8% were seen once. The CDR3 length is 17 residues. Per the germline V gene, CDR1 is KGHSH and CDR2 is LQKENI. Losses at the gene ends were 1 base for V and 3 bases for J; bases not matched to a gene: 6. Comments on this clonotype: The antigen is undetermined.

The input for sequencing was PBMCs from blood, taken 23 months after vaccination. This chain connects TRBV18 to TRBJ2-1; 10 nucleotides agree with TRBD2. The clonotype comes from a man in his fifties or sixties who received an inactivated influenza vaccine. CDR3 sequence: CASSPRGLAGVYNEQFF. Written as DNA, the CDR3 is TGTGCCAGCTCACCACGGGGCCTAGCGGGGGTCTACAATGAGCAGTTCTTC.